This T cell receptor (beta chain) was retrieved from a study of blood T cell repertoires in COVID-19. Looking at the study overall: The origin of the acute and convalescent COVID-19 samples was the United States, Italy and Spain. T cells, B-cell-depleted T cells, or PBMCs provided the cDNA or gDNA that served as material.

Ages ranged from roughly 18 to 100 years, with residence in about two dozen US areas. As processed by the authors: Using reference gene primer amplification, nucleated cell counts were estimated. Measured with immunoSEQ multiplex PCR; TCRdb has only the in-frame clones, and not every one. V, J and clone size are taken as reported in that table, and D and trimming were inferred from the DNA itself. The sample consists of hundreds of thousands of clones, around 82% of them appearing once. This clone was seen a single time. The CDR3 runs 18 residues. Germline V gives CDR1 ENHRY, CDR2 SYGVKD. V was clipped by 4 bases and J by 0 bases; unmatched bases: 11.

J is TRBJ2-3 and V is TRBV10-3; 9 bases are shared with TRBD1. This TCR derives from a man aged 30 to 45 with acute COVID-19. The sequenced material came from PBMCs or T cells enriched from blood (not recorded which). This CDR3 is CAISVRDRESPSTDTQYF. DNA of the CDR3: TGTGCCATCAGTGTCCGGGACAGGGAATCTCCTAGCACAGATACGCAGTATTTT.